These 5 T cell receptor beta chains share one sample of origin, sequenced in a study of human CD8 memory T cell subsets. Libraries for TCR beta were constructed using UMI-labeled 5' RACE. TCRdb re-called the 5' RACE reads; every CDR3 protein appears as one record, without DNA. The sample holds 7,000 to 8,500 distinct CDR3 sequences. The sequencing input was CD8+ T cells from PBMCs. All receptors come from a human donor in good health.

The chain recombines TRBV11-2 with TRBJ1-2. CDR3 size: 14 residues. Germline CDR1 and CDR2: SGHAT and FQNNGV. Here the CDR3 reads CASSLDVGLNGYTF. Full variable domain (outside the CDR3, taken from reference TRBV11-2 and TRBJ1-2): EAGVAQSPRYKIIEKRQSVAFWCNPISGHATLYWYQQILGQGPKLLIQFQNNGVVDDSQLPKDRFSAERLKGVDSTLKIQPAKLEDSAVYLCASSLDVGLNGYTFGSGTRLTVV.

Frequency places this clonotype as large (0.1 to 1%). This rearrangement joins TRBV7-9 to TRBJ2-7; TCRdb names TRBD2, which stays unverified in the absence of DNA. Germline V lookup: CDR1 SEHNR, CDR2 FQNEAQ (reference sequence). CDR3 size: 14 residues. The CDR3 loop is CASSEGLAGYEQYF.

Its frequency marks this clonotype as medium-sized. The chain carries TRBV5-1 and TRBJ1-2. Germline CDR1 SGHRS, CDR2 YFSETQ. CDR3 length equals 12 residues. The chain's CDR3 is CASSLQGWGYTF.

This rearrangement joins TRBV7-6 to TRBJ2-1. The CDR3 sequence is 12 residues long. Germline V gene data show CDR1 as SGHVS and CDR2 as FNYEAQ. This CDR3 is CASSFSGNEQFF.

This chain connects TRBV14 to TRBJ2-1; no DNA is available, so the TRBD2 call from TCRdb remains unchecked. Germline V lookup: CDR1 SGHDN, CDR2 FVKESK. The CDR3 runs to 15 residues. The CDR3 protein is CASSQVSGSLIEQFF.